Shown below are 18 T cell receptor beta chains from a single sample sequenced in a study of blood T cell repertoires in COVID-19. Some clones are missing from TCRdb's copy, which holds only in-frame ones; the method was immunoSEQ multiplex PCR. The profile covers 250,000 to 300,000 clones, with 85% appearing a single time and less than 6.5% taken by the ten largest. The sample was peripheral blood. The receptors here all came from a man aged 50-59 years with active or convalescent COVID-19.

The chain links TRBV6-1 to TRBJ1-1; the match to TRBD1 covers 7 bases. CDR1 MNHNS and CDR2 SASEGT come from the germline V gene. This CDR3 has 12 residues. With 2 bases clipped from V and 7 bases from J, the junction kept 1 base outside the gene matches. The chain's CDR3 is CASSEWTGEAFF. As DNA, the CDR3 is TGTGCCAGCAGTGAATGGACAGGTGAAGCTTTCTTT.

The chain recombines TRBV12-3 or TRBV12-4 with TRBJ2-3, with 7 bases fitting TRBD2. V shed 6 bases, J shed 6 bases, and the junction held 3 bases outside the gene matches. This CDR3 region has 12 residues. This CDR3 reads CASSLGGDTQYF. DNA for the CDR3: TGTGCCAGCAGCCTGGGAGGGGATACGCAGTATTTT.

V usage is TRBV5-1 and J usage is TRBJ2-3; D is possibly TRBD1 (5 bases). V was pared by 7 bases and J by 2 bases, with 17 bases between. The CDR3 has 15 amino acids. Germline loops: CDR1 SGHRS, CDR2 YFSETQ. CDR3 DNA sequence: TGCGCCAGCTCCTCCAGGGCCCTAATCACAGATACGCAGTATTTT. Its translation: CASSSRALITDTQYF.

The V gene is TRBV10-2, the J gene TRBJ1-4, with a tentative D call TRBD1 (6 bases). Trimming cost V 2 bases and J 7 bases, with 14 bases left between them. The CDR3 extends over 15 amino acids. Germline lookup yields CDR1 WSHSY and CDR2 SAAADI. CDR3 in amino acids: CASSERGGRTEKLFF. The CDR3 DNA is TGCGCCAGCAGTGAGAGGGGGGGGCGCACTGAAAAACTGTTTTTT.

The rearrangement uses TRBV27 and TRBJ2-5; 11 bases are a match to TRBD2. The CDR3 contains 14 residues. V shed 3 bases and J 4 bases; nucleotides not matched to a gene: 1. Germline CDR1 is MNHEY and CDR2 is SMNVEV (reference sequence). CDR3 nucleotide sequence: TGTGCCAGCAGTTTCCTAGCGGGAGGAGAGACCCAGTACTTC. It is translated as CASSFLAGGETQYF.

The chain couples TRBV6-5 to TRBJ1-2; TRBD1 might be the D (5 bases). V was pared by 7 bases and J by 4 bases, with 16 bases between. The CDR3 consists of 14 residues. Germline lookup yields CDR1 MNHEY and CDR2 SVGAGI. The CDR3 loop reads CASTGGSGIYGYTF. The DNA of the CDR3 is TGTGCCAGCACCGGTGGGTCAGGGATCTATGGCTACACCTTC.

The chain has TRBV28 and TRBJ1-1; TRBD1 might be the D (5 bases). The CDR3 consists of 14 residues. In germline, CDR1 is MDHEN, CDR2 SYDVKM. Trimming stripped 6 bases from V and 1 base from J, with 12 bases between. CDR3 sequence (DNA): TGTGCCAGCAGGCAGGGAAACGGGAACACTGAAGCTTTCTTT. Translation: CASRQGNGNTEAFF.

This clone was seen just once. The same CDR3 is also encoded by other DNA sequences in this sample. CDR3 region: CAWSVRETQYF. CDR3 nucleotides: TGTGCCTGGAGTGTGAGGGAGACCCAGTACTTC. This sequence joins TRBV30 and TRBJ2-5; D is unresolved. The CDR3 spans 11 residues. The germline gives CDR1 GTSNPN, CDR2 SVGIG (reference sequence). Trimming pared 0 bases from V and 5 bases from J, leaving 4 bases between.

This clone was found a few times. The chain recombines TRBV9 with TRBJ1-3, with D maybe TRBD1 (5 bases). Germline-derived CDR1 and CDR2 are SGDLS and YYNGEE. This CDR3 comprises 15 residues. V lost 4 bases, J lost 0 bases, and 11 bases lay in between. CDR3 nucleotide sequence: TGTGCCAGCAGCCCAGGGAAGGGCTCTGGAAACACCATATATTTT. This codes for CASSPGKGSGNTIYF.

The chain combines TRBV19 with TRBJ2-4; 8 bases are shared with TRBD1. V trimming: 3 bases; J trimming: 7 bases; junction bases outside the gene matches: 14. CDR3 length equals 17 residues. Germline V CDR1 and CDR2: LNHDA, SQIVND (reference sequence). The CDR3 protein is CASSMAGGRRGVNIQYF. In DNA, the CDR3 is TGTGCCAGTAGTATGGCAGGGGGCCGAAGGGGAGTCAACATTCAGTACTTC.

This clone was picked up a small number of times. V gene TRBV24-1 combines with J gene TRBJ2-7; TRBD1 matches 7 bases. Losses at the gene ends were 6 bases for V and 1 base for J; bases not matched to a gene: 5. Germline V gene sequence: CDR1 KGHDR, CDR2 SFDVKD. The length of the CDR3 is 14 residues. CDR3 bases: TGTGCCACCAGTCGAGGGGGCCAGTCCTACGAGCAGTACTTC. It is translated as CATSRGGQSYEQYF.

V gene TRBV27 combines with J gene TRBJ2-2; 10 positions match TRBD2. Trimming at V came to 3 bases and at J to 5 bases, leaving 3 bases not matched to a gene. The CDR3 has 15 residues. CDR1 is MNHEY, CDR2 SMNVEV, per germline (reference sequence). CDR3 nucleotide sequence: TGTGCCAGCAGTTTGGAAGCGGGAGGGACCGGGGAGCTGTTTTTT. Translated: CASSLEAGGTGELFF.

The chain uses TRBV4-2 and TRBJ2-1; TRBD2 is a possible D gene (6 bases). V shed 0 bases and J shed 12 bases, with 12 bases lying between them. Germline CDR1 is LGHNA and CDR2 is YNFKEQ. The CDR3 consists of 13 residues. CDR3: CASSQDGGTGQFF. In DNA form, the CDR3 reads TGTGCCAGCAGCCAAGATGGTGGGACTGGGCAGTTCTTC.

V is TRBV21-1 and J is TRBJ2-2; TRBD1 was called by the table and not checked on the DNA. TRBV21-1 is a documented pseudogene. The CDR3 extends over 15 amino acids. CDR3 DNA sequence: TGTGCCAGCAGCAAAGGGGACAAGAACACCGGGGAGCTGTTTTTT. It yields the protein CASSKGDKNTGELFF.

V gene TRBV9 combines with J gene TRBJ2-1, with D maybe TRBD2 (6 bases). Trimming removed 0 bases at V and 6 bases at J, with 10 bases between. The CDR3 runs 14 residues. The germline CDR1 and CDR2 sequences are SGDLS and YYNGEE. The CDR3 here is CASSVVGTLNEQFF. The CDR3 DNA is TGTGCCAGCAGCGTAGTAGGGACTCTCAATGAGCAGTTCTTC.

This chain joins TRBV6-1 and TRBJ2-1; 9 positions match TRBD1. The germline CDR1 and CDR2 sequences are MNHNS and SASEGT. Trimming took 3 bases from V and 3 from J; bases not matched to a gene: 6. The CDR3 contains 16 residues. As DNA, the CDR3 is TGTGCCAGCAGTGACCGAGGGACAGGGAGCTACAATGAGCAGTTCTTC. This gives the protein CASSDRGTGSYNEQFF.

The chain is built from TRBV20-1 and TRBJ1-5; 7 bases are shared with TRBD1. The CDR3 loop spans 14 amino acids. The V gene's germline CDR1 is DFQATT and CDR2 SNEGSKA (reference sequence). The V and J ends lost 3 bases and 6 bases, in that order; junction bases with no gene match: 8. The CDR3 loop reads CSASSGQSSQPQHF. CDR3 in DNA: TGCAGTGCTAGTTCGGGACAGTCTTCTCAGCCCCAGCATTTT.

In DNA, the CDR3 is TGTGCCAGCAGTTTATGGGCAGGAAAAAAAGAGACCCAGTACTTC. This sequence encodes CASSLWAGKKETQYF. The J gene is TRBJ2-5, the V gene TRBV28; D is unclear. Looked up from germline, CDR1 is MDHEN and CDR2 is SYDVKM. The ends were cut back, 0 bases at V and 3 bases at J, with 11 bases in the middle. CDR3 length: 15 amino acids.